Described below is a single TCR beta chain sequence and its context. These data originate in a study of blood T cell repertoires in COVID-19. Study as a whole: Some COVID-19 samples were acute and others convalescent; all came from the United States, Italy and Spain. Nucleic acid was either cDNA or gDNA, and it came from T cells, B-cell-depleted T cells, or PBMCs.

J was trimmed by 6 bases and V by 1 base; bases with no gene match: 6. CDR3 length: 14 residues. The germline V gene encodes CDR1 SGHRS and CDR2 YFSETQ. In the original processing: Reference gene primer amplification yielded estimated nucleated cell counts. Produced via immunoSEQ multiplex PCR; TCRdb's table is partial and in-frame only. That table is the source of V, J and clone size, and D and trimming were worked out from the DNA. Here the sample spans hundreds of thousands of clones, around 90% being singletons. The source of this sequence is a man aged 60-69 years who had recovered from COVID-19. The sequenced sample was peripheral blood. V usage is TRBV5-1 and J usage is TRBJ2-5; 7 bases align to TRBD2. The CDR3: CASSLNGEGKTQYF. For the CDR3, the DNA is TGCGCCAGCAGCTTGAACGGGGAGGGAAAGACCCAGTACTTC.